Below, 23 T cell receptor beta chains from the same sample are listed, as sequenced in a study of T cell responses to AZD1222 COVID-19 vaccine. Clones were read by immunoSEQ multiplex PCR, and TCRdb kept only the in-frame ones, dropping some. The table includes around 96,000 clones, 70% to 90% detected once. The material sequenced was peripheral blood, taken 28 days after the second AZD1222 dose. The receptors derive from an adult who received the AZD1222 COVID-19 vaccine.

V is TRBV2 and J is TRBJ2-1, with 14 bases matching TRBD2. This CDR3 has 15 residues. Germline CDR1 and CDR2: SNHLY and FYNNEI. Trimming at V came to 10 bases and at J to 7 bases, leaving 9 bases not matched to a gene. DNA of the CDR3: TGTGCCACCGAGACTAGCGGGGGGGCGAGGAATGAGCAGTTCTTC. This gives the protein CATETSGGARNEQFF.

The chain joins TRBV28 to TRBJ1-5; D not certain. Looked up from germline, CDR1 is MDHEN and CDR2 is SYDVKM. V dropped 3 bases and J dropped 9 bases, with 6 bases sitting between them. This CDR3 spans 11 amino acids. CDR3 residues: CASSFERPQHF. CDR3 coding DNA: TGTGCCAGCAGTTTCGAGCGGCCCCAGCATTTT.

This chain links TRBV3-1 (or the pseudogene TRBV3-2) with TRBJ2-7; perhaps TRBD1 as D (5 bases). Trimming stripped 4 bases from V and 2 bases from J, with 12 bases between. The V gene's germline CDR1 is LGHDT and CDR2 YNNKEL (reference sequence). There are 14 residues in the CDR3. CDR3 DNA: TGTGCCAGCAGCCGGGGCGCAGGGCCCTACGAGCAGTACTTC. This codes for CASSRGAGPYEQYF.

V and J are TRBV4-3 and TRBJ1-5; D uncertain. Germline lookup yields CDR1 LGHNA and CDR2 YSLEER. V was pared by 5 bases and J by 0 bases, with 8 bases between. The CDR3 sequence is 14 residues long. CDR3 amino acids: CASSRTHSNQPQHF. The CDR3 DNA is TGCGCCAGCAGCAGGACCCATAGCAATCAGCCCCAGCATTTT.

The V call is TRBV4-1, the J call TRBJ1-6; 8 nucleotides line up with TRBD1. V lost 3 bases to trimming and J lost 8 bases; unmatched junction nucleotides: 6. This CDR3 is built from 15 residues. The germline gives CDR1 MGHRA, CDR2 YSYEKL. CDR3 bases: TGCGCCAGCAGCCAGATCGGACAGGGACATTCACCCCTCCACTTT. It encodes CASSQIGQGHSPLHF.

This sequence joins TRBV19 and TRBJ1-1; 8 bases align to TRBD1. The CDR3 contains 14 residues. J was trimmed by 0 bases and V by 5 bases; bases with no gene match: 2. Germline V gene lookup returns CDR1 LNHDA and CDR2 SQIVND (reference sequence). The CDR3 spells CASSRTGMNTEAFF. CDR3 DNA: TGTGCCAGTAGTCGGACAGGGATGAACACTGAAGCTTTCTTT.

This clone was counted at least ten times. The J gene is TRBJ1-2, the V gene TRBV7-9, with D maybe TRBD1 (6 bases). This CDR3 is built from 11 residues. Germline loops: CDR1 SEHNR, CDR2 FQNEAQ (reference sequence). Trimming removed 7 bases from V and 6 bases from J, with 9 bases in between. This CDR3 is CASTPGDGYTF. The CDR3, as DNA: TGTGCCAGCACCCCAGGGGATGGCTACACCTTC. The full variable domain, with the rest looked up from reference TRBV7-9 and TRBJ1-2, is DTGVSQNPRHKITKRGQNVTFRCDPISEHNRLYWYRQTLGQGPEFLTYFQNEAQLEKSRLLSDRFSAERPKGSFSTLEIQRTEQGDSAMYLCASTPGDGYTFGSGTRLTVV.

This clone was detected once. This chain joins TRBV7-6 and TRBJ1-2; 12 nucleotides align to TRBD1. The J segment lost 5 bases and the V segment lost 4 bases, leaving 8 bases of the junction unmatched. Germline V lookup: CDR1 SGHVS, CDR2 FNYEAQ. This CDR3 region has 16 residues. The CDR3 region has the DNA TGTGCCAGCAGCTCGGGACAGGGGGCGAGGGGTTATGGCTACACCTTC. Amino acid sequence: CASSSGQGARGYGYTF.

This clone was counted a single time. CDR3 bases: TGTGCCAGCTCACCATCCACAGATACGCAGTATTTT. It yields the protein CASSPSTDTQYF. The rearrangement links TRBV18 to TRBJ2-3, with D hard to call. The V end lost 2 bases, the J end lost 2 bases, and 2 bases lay between the germline ends. Germline V gene sequence: CDR1 KGHSH, CDR2 LQKENI. The CDR3 sequence is 12 residues long.

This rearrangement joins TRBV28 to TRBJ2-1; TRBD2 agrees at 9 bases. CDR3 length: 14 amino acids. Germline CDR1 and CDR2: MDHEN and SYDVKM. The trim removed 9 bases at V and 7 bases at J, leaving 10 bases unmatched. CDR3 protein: CASVGLAGRNEQFF. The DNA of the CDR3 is TGTGCCAGTGTAGGGCTAGCGGGGAGGAATGAGCAGTTCTTC.

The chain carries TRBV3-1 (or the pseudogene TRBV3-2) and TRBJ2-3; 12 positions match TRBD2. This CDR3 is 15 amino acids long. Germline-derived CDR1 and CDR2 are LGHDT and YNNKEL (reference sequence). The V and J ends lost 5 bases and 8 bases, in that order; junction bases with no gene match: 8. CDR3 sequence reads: CASSDGTSGWVTQYF. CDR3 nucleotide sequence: TGTGCCAGCAGCGACGGGACTAGCGGGTGGGTTACGCAGTATTTT.

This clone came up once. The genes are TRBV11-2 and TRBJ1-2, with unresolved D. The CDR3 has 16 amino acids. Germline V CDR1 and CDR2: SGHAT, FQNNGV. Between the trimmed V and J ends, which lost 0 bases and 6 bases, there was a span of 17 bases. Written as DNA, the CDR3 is TGTGCCAGCAGCTTAGAATTCGCTCGGGCAGCAAATGGCTACACCTTC. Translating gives CASSLEFARAANGYTF.

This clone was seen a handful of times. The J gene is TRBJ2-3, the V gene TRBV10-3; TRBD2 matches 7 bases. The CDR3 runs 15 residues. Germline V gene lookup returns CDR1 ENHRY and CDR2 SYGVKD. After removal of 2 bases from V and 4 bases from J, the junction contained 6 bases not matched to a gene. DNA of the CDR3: TGTGCCATCAGTGAGGGGAGGGTTTGGGCAGATACGCAGTATTTT. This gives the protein CAISEGRVWADTQYF.

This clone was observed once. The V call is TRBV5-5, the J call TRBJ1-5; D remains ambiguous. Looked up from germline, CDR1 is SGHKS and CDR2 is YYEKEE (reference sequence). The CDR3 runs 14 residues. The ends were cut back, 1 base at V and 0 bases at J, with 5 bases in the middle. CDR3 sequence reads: CASSLTGSNQPQHF. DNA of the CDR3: TGTGCCAGCAGCTTGACCGGTAGCAATCAGCCCCAGCATTTT.

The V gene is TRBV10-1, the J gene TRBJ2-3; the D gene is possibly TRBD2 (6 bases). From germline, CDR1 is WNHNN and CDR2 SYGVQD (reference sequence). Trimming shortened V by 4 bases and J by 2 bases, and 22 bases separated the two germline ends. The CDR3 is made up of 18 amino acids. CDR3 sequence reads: CASSASGRGGGVTDTQYF. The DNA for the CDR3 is TGCGCCAGCAGTGCGTCTGGTCGTGGTGGCGGGGTCACAGATACGCAGTATTTT.

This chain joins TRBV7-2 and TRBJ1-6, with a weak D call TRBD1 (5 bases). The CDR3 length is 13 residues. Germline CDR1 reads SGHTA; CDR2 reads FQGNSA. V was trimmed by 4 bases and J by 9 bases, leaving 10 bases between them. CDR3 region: CASSWTRRSPLHF. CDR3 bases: TGTGCCAGCAGCTGGACAAGGCGTTCACCCCTCCACTTT.

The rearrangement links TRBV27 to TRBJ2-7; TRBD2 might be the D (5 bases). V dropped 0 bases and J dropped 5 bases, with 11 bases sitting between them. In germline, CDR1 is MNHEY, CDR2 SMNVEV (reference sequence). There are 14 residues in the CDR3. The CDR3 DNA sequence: TGTGCCAGCAGTTTATCGGCATCGGGGAACGAGCAGTACTTC. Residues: CASSLSASGNEQYF.

The CDR3 sequence: CASSQLGGTNQPQHF. The CDR3 region has the DNA TGTGCCAGCAGCCAATTGGGGGGGACGAATCAGCCCCAGCATTTT. This chain links TRBV16 with TRBJ1-5, with D possibly TRBD1 on 5 matching bases. Germline CDR1 reads KGHSY; CDR2 reads FQNENV. V lost 1 base to trimming and J lost 4 bases, with 11 bases between them. CDR3 size: 15 residues.

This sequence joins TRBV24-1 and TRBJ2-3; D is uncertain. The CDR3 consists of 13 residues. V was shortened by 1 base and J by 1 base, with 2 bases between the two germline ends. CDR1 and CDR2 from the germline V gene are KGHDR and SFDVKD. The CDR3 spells CATSDFGTDTQYF. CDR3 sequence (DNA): TGTGCCACCAGTGATTTCGGCACAGATACGCAGTATTTT.

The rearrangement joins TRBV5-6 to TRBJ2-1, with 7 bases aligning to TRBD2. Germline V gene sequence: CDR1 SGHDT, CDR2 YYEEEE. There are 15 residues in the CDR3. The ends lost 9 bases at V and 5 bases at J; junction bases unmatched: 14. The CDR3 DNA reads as TGTGCCACCGACAACCGACTAGCCAGAAACAATGAGCAGTTCTTC. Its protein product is CATDNRLARNNEQFF.

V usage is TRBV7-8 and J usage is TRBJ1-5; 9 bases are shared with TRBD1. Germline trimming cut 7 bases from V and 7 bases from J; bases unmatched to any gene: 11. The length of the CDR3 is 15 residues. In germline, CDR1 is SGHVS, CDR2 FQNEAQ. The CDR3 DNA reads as TGTGCCAGCACCTCCAGGACAGGGGAAGGGCAGCCCCAGCATTTT. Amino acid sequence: CASTSRTGEGQPQHF.

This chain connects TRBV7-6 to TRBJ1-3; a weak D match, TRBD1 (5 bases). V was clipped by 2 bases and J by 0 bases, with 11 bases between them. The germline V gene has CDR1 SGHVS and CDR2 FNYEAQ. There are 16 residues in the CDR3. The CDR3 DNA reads TGTGCCAGCAGCTTACGACAGCTGAGCTCTGGAAACACCATATATTTT. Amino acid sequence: CASSLRQLSSGNTIYF.

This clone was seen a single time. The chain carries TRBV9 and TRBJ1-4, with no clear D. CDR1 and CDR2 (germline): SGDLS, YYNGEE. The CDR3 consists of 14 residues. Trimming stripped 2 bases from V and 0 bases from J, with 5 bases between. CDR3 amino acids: CASSVAPTNEKLFF. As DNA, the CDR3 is TGTGCCAGCAGCGTCGCCCCAACTAATGAAAAACTGTTTTTT.